Listed here are 18 T cell receptor beta chains from one sample, sequenced in a study of blood T cell repertoires in COVID-19. Assay used: immunoSEQ multiplex PCR; TCRdb lists only in-frame clones, some missing. The table shows hundreds of thousands of clones, with about 90% occurring only once. Sequencing input: PBMCs or T cells enriched from blood (not recorded which). Source of these receptors: a man aged 40-50 years in a cohort exposed to, infected with or recovered from COVID-19 (not recorded which).

There are a few counts of this clone. This chain joins TRBV5-1 and TRBJ1-5, with D tentatively TRBD1 (6 bases). Trimming removed 2 bases from V and 2 bases from J, with 11 bases in between. Per the germline V gene, CDR1 is SGHRS and CDR2 is YFSETQ. The CDR3 has 15 residues. CDR3 bases: TGCGCCAGCAGCTTACAGGGTGTAGGCAATCAGCCCCAGCATTTT. Its translation: CASSLQGVGNQPQHF.

The V and J genes are TRBV7-8 and TRBJ2-3; 7 bases line up with TRBD2. The CDR3 extends over 17 amino acids. The V segment lost 1 base and the J segment 6 bases; nucleotides outside the gene matches: 13. Germline V gene data show CDR1 as SGHVS and CDR2 as FQNEAQ. CDR3 in DNA: TGTGCCAGCAGCTTAGTCGGGCGGGGGACGTATCGGGATACGCAGTATTTT. Residues: CASSLVGRGTYRDTQYF.

This clone appeared a few times. This chain links TRBV30 with TRBJ1-2, with a possible D match to TRBD1 (5 bases). Trimming shortened V by 3 bases and J by 2 bases, and 7 bases separated the two germline ends. CDR1 is GTSNPN, CDR2 SVGIG, per germline (reference sequence). The CDR3 covers 12 residues. The CDR3 loop reads CAWSPGNYGYTF. CDR3 sequence (DNA): TGTGCCTGGAGCCCAGGGAACTATGGCTACACCTTC.

The chain has TRBV4-1 and TRBJ2-7; no clear D gene. Germline loops: CDR1 MGHRA, CDR2 YSYEKL. Trimming took off 0 bases at V and 3 bases at J, with 9 bases between the two ends. The CDR3 is made up of 14 amino acids. CDR3 region: CASSQEPGIYEQYF. CDR3 bases: TGCGCCAGCAGCCAAGAGCCTGGCATCTACGAGCAGTACTTC.

The chain employs TRBV7-8 and TRBJ2-7; TRBD2 agrees at 7 bases. J lost 0 bases, V lost 2 bases, and 10 bases had no gene match. Germline loops: CDR1 SGHVS, CDR2 FQNEAQ. The CDR3 totals 17 residues. CDR3 amino acids: CASSLSTSASYSYEQYF. The CDR3 DNA reads as TGTGCCAGCAGCTTAAGTACTAGCGCTTCGTACTCCTACGAGCAGTACTTC.

V is TRBV30 and J is TRBJ2-1; 7 nucleotides align to TRBD2. V dropped 5 bases and J dropped 2; count of bases not matched to a gene: 6. Germline CDR1 and CDR2: GTSNPN and SVGIG (reference sequence). The CDR3 length is 14 residues. The CDR3 nucleotides are TGTGCCTGGGAGGGCGGGAGCGCCTACAATGAGCAGTTCTTC. Amino acid sequence: CAWEGGSAYNEQFF. The full variable domain, with the rest looked up from reference TRBV30 and TRBJ2-1, is SQTIHQWPATLVQPVGSPLSLECTVEGTSNPNLYWYRQAAGRGLQLLFYSVGIGQISSEVPQNLSASRPQDRQFILSSKKLLLSDSGFYLCAWEGGSAYNEQFFGPGTRLTVL.

This chain connects TRBV18 to TRBJ2-1; the match to TRBD2 covers 10 bases. V shed 4 bases and J 3 bases; nucleotides not matched to a gene: 3. Germline V gives CDR1 KGHSH, CDR2 LQKENI. The CDR3 is made up of 15 amino acids. CDR3 sequence: CASSRPSGSYNEQFF. The CDR3 nucleotides are TGTGCCAGCTCACGCCCTAGCGGGAGCTACAATGAGCAGTTCTTC.

The genes are TRBV19 and TRBJ1-3; the match to TRBD1 covers 7 bases. Germline CDR1 and CDR2: LNHDA and SQIVND (reference sequence). The J segment lost 2 bases and the V segment lost 4 bases, leaving 5 bases of the junction unmatched. The CDR3 covers 15 residues. The CDR3 sequence: CASSNLQGTGNTIYF. The CDR3 coding sequence is TGTGCCAGTAGTAATTTACAGGGGACTGGAAACACCATATATTTT.

The chain couples TRBV10-2 to TRBJ1-1; TRBD1 might be the D (6 bases). Germline values: CDR1 WSHSY, CDR2 SAAADI. Deletions cut 7 bases from V and 1 base from J, with 7 bases between. The CDR3 covers 12 residues. Here the CDR3 DNA reads TGCGCCAGCATGGGACAGAACACTGAAGCTTTCTTT. Its protein is CASMGQNTEAFF.

This chain links TRBV5-4 with TRBJ2-3; 12 bases align to TRBD2. CDR3 length: 14 residues. Germline CDR1 and CDR2: SGHNT and YYREEE (reference sequence). V lost 5 bases, J lost 5 bases, and 3 bases stayed unmatched. The CDR3 spells CASRRLAGEDTQYF. CDR3 in DNA: TGTGCCAGCAGGAGACTAGCGGGAGAAGATACGCAGTATTTT.

The chain couples TRBV5-1 to TRBJ2-3; 9 nucleotides match TRBD1. J gave up 3 bases and V 4 bases, and 3 bases lay outside the gene matches. Germline V gene sequence: CDR1 SGHRS, CDR2 YFSETQ. The length of the CDR3 is 14 residues. The CDR3 nucleotides read TGCGCCAGCAGCCAGACAGGGGGGACAGATACGCAGTATTTT. This codes for CASSQTGGTDTQYF.

As to this clone: This sample includes further DNA sequences coding for the same CDR3. The chain employs TRBV19 and TRBJ2-7, with 8 bases matching TRBD2. The germline gives CDR1 LNHDA, CDR2 SQIVND (reference sequence). This CDR3 contains 13 residues. After removal of 6 bases from V and 0 bases from J, the junction contained 1 base not matched to a gene. The CDR3 is CASRTSGSYEQYF. CDR3 nucleotide sequence: TGTGCCAGTAGAACTAGCGGCTCCTACGAGCAGTACTTC.

This clone was observed a handful of times. V and J are TRBV7-2 and TRBJ1-4; tentatively, D is TRBD1 (5 bases). V was trimmed by 1 base and J by 7 bases, leaving 13 bases between them. Germline CDR1 SGHTA, CDR2 FQGNSA. This CDR3 is 15 amino acids long. This chain's CDR3 is CASSLVAGLAEKLFF. The DNA of the CDR3 is TGTGCCAGCAGCTTAGTAGCGGGACTTGCTGAAAAACTGTTTTTT. The full variable domain, completed using reference TRBV7-2 and TRBJ1-4, is GAGVSQSPSNKVTEKGKDVELRCDPISGHTALYWYRQSLGQGLEFLIYFQGNSAPDKSGLPSDRFSAERTGGSVSTLTIQRTQQEDSAVYLCASSLVAGLAEKLFFGSGTQLSVL.

The chain has TRBV28 and TRBJ2-7; TRBD2 matches at 11 bases. V trimming: 3 bases; J trimming: 3 bases; junction bases outside the gene matches: 1. This CDR3 has 14 residues. Looked up from germline, CDR1 is MDHEN and CDR2 is SYDVKM. This CDR3 is CASSLLAGGYEQYF. Written as DNA, the CDR3 is TGTGCCAGCAGTTTGCTAGCGGGAGGCTACGAGCAGTACTTC.

J is TRBJ2-1 and V is TRBV9; D possibly corresponds to TRBD2 (6 bases). The germline CDR1 and CDR2 sequences are SGDLS and YYNGEE. The CDR3 sequence is 13 residues long. Trimming pared 1 base from V and 7 bases from J, leaving 9 bases between. CDR3 DNA sequence: TGTGCCAGCAGCGTATCAGGGAGGAATGAGCAGTTCTTC. Amino acid sequence: CASSVSGRNEQFF.

CDR3 DNA sequence: TGTGCCAGCAGCCCCGTCGGTCATAGTCCCGGGACTAGAAGGGACATTCAGTACTTC. This encodes CASSPVGHSPGTRRDIQYF. The genes are TRBV7-2 and TRBJ2-4, with 8 nucleotides matching TRBD2. The germline V gene has CDR1 SGHTA and CDR2 FQGNSA. V trimming: 5 bases; J trimming: 8 bases; junction bases outside the gene matches: 23. The CDR3 runs 19 residues. Looking up the rest from reference TRBV7-2 and TRBJ2-4 gives the full variable domain: GAGVSQSPSNKVTEKGKDVELRCDPISGHTALYWYRQSLGQGLEFLIYFQGNSAPDKSGLPSDRFSAERTGGSVSTLTIQRTQQEDSAVYLCASSPVGHSPGTRRDIQYFGAGTRLSVL.

The J gene is TRBJ1-2, the V gene TRBV28, with 7 bases matching TRBD1. The junction had 13 bases not matched to a gene; V was cut back by 8 bases and J by 4 bases. Germline V CDR1 and CDR2: MDHEN, SYDVKM. The length of the CDR3 is 15 residues. The CDR3 sequence: CASSRGTPEAYGYTF. CDR3 coding DNA: TGTGCCAGCTCCAGGGGGACCCCGGAGGCCTATGGCTACACCTTC.

The V call is TRBV28, the J call TRBJ2-3; 13 nucleotides match TRBD2. The V gene's germline CDR1 is MDHEN and CDR2 SYDVKM. This CDR3 spans 18 amino acids. The junction had 10 bases not matched to a gene; V was cut back by 7 bases and J by 0 bases. The DNA for the CDR3 is TGTGCCAGCAATCCCCTAAGGACTAGCGGGGGCAGCACAGATACGCAGTATTTT. It encodes CASNPLRTSGGSTDTQYF.